This TCR beta chain was obtained from a study of blood T cell repertoires in COVID-19 (dated by TCRdb to the early 2020s). Some background on the complete study: The collaborator samples originated in the United States, Italy and Spain and spanned the acute and convalescent phases of COVID-19. Nearly every sample came with metadata listing a de-identified subject ID, COVID-19 status, age in years and sex. The prospective study material was composed of cDNA or gDNA derived from T cells, B-cell-depleted T cells, or PBMCs. Subjects who had been exposed to COVID-19, were actively infected with it, or had recovered from it provided the deeply sampled blood TCRbeta repertoires that made up the dataset. Where available, HLA class I and class II types were taken from metadata supplied by the sample provider and were not determined by assay-based typing. Samples were obtained from the ongoing ImmuneRACE study (first 160 participants) and from some 1,200 subjects provided by 6 global collaborators. The repertoires were released in a freely available public database intended as a resource for research on the immune response to SARS-CoV-2. What the authors observed across the whole study: Clinical and demographic metadata were provided uncurated, with the amount varying by source and participant.

Comment on this clone: Its target antigen remains unknown. Base qualities are not at hand, and no much larger clone is one base apart.

Collaborating institutions collected whole blood in K2EDTA tubes following their own protocols. For TCRbeta analysis, collaborator samples were shipped as frozen whole blood, as isolated PBMCs, or as DNA extracted from either sample type. Trimming leaves V shorter by 0 bases and J shorter by 2 bases, with the junction holding 3 bases beyond the gene matches. The CDR3, cysteine through phenylalanine, is 18 amino acids long. Only CDR3 DNA remains: 54 bases, in frame from the first base. CDR1 and CDR2 are drawn from the germline V gene (reference sequence): SGHKS, YYEKEE. TCRbeta CDR3 regions were amplified from genomic DNA by means of the immunoSEQ Assay, a bias-controlled multiplex PCR. As for the original processing: The number of nucleated cells in each sample was estimated from the amplification of reference gene primers within the assay. To quantify the absolute abundance of each unique TCRbeta CDR3 rearrangement, sequence reads were collapsed and filtered. For each sample, productive Simpson clonality was calculated by taking the square root of Simpson's diversity index across productive rearrangements. As stored in TCRdb, this immuneACCESS dataset retains in-frame rearrangements with V and J assigned. A fraction of the clones does not appear; measured against another copy, unresolved V genes explain less than half of the discrepancy, and the remainder lacks a known reason. The DNA was the basis for D and trimming; V, J and clone size are from that table. The sample records 200,000 to 250,000 clones, about 86% of which are singletons. Under 6.5% of the sample comes from the top ten.

The chain employs TRBV5-5 and TRBJ2-6; TRBD1 lines up with 12 middle nucleotides. The sequence came from a man aged 55 to 70 with acute or convalescent COVID-19. Sequencing input: peripheral blood. This receptor carries the CDR3 CASSLVGQGATGANVLTF. The DNA is as follows: TGTGCCAGCAGCTTGGTGGGACAGGGGGCTACTGGGGCCAACGTCCTGACTTTC.